These 10 T cell receptor beta chains came from one sample sequenced in a study of blood T cell repertoires in COVID-19. Profiled with immunoSEQ multiplex PCR; TCRdb holds only in-frame clones, not every one. The repertoire holds some 500,000 clones, with approximately 88% as singletons. The sequenced sample was PBMCs or T cells enriched from blood (not recorded which). The receptors originated from a woman in her forties who had recovered from COVID-19.

V is TRBV11-2 and J is TRBJ2-1; 7 bases are a match to TRBD2. The CDR3 has 16 residues. CDR1 SGHAT and CDR2 FQNNGV come from the germline V gene. The V segment lost 5 bases and the J segment 0 bases; nucleotides outside the gene matches: 7. This CDR3 reads CASSQASGISYNEQFF. The CDR3 nucleotides read TGTGCCAGCAGCCAAGCTAGCGGAATCTCCTACAATGAGCAGTTCTTC.

The J gene is TRBJ2-2, the V gene TRBV7-2, with 7 positions matching TRBD2. Trimming cost V 0 bases and J 8 bases; bases outside gene matches: 9. The CDR3 loop spans 16 amino acids. Germline V CDR1 and CDR2: SGHTA, FQGNSA. The CDR3 sequence is CASSLAFGGRGGELFF. CDR3 nucleotide sequence: TGTGCCAGCAGCTTAGCCTTTGGCGGGAGAGGAGGGGAGCTGTTTTTT.

The rearrangement links TRBV6-5 to TRBJ2-1; the match to TRBD2 covers 8 bases. The V segment lost 6 bases and the J segment 4 bases; nucleotides outside the gene matches: 8. The CDR3 extends over 15 amino acids. In germline, CDR1 is MNHEY, CDR2 SVGAGI. CDR3 in DNA: TGTGCCAGCAGCCCAACTAGCGGAACATACAATGAGCAGTTCTTC. Translation: CASSPTSGTYNEQFF.

The V gene is TRBV18, the J gene TRBJ2-2, with no clear D. The V gene's germline CDR1 is KGHSH and CDR2 LQKENI. The CDR3 contains 13 residues. Trimming left V 4 bases short and J 0 bases short, with 3 bases between. In nucleotides, the CDR3 is TGTGCCAGCTCACGCGCGAACACCGGGGAGCTGTTTTTT. It translates to CASSRANTGELFF.

The chain combines TRBV18 with TRBJ2-5; tentative D call: TRBD1 (7 bases). The V and J ends lost 6 bases and 3 bases respectively, with 11 bases between them. This CDR3 contains 13 residues. CDR1 is KGHSH and CDR2 is LQKENI in the germline V gene. Here the CDR3 reads CASSAGTEETQYF. DNA for the CDR3: TGTGCCAGCTCCGCGGGGACAGAAGAGACCCAGTACTTC.

The chain has TRBV12-5 and TRBJ2-1; the match to TRBD2 covers 11 bases. With V trimmed by 7 bases and J by 3 bases, 8 bases remained unmatched. The germline V gene has CDR1 LGHNT and CDR2 FRNRAP. The CDR3 runs to 16 residues. The chain's CDR3 is CASDLSGRAIYNEQFF. CDR3 coding DNA: TGTGCTAGTGATCTTAGCGGGAGGGCCATCTACAATGAGCAGTTCTTC. Supplemented by reference TRBV12-5 and TRBJ2-1, the full variable domain reads DARVTQTPRHKVTEMGQEVTMRCQPILGHNTVFWYRQTMMQGLELLAYFRNRAPLDDSGMPKDRFSAEMPDATLATLKIQPSEPRDSAVYFCASDLSGRAIYNEQFFGPGTRLTVL.

The chain uses TRBV9 and TRBJ2-5, with TRBD1 matching over 7 bases. Germline V lookup: CDR1 SGDLS, CDR2 YYNGEE. Germline trimming cut 4 bases from V and 5 bases from J; bases unmatched to any gene: 5. The CDR3 length is 13 residues. The CDR3 loop is CASSPDRAETQYF. As DNA, the CDR3 is TGTGCCAGCAGCCCCGACAGGGCGGAGACCCAGTACTTC. The full variable domain, rest sourced from reference TRBV9 and TRBJ2-5, is DSGVTQTPKHLITATGQRVTLRCSPRSGDLSVYWYQQSLDQGLQFLIQYYNGEERAKGNILERFSAQQFPDLHSELNLSSLELGDSALYFCASSPDRAETQYFGPGTRLLVL.

This chain connects TRBV7-2 to TRBJ2-3; 8 bases fit TRBD2. Germline CDR1 and CDR2: SGHTA and FQGNSA. The CDR3 consists of 17 residues. Unmatched junction bases numbered 8, after V lost 1 base and J lost 2 bases. The CDR3 region is CASSLGGRGRITDTQYF. DNA of the CDR3: TGTGCCAGCAGCTTAGGGGGGCGCGGGAGGATCACAGATACGCAGTATTTT.

J is TRBJ1-1 and V is TRBV5-6; weak D call: TRBD1 (5 bases). The ends were cut back, 6 bases at V and 2 bases at J, with 14 bases in the middle. Germline lookup yields CDR1 SGHDT and CDR2 YYEEEE. This CDR3 spans 14 amino acids. The CDR3 DNA reads TGTGCCAGCAACTCGGGGGTCGTTAACACTGAAGCTTTCTTT. This gives the protein CASNSGVVNTEAFF.

This sequence joins TRBV5-1 and TRBJ1-3; TRBD1 aligns across 7 bases. From germline, CDR1 is SGHRS and CDR2 YFSETQ. The CDR3 is made up of 15 amino acids. Trimming removed 3 bases from V and 0 bases from J; junction bases left unmatched: 3. Written as DNA, the CDR3 is TGCGCCAGCAGCTCAGGGGGATACTCTGGAAACACCATATATTTT. Protein product: CASSSGGYSGNTIYF.